This TCR beta chain comes out of a study of identical twins. Study results and caveats: Beta out-of-frame sequences showed weaker excess twin sharing.

MiXCR was run by TCRdb on the 5' RACE reads, yielding one entry per CDR3 protein. Of about 210,000 distinct CDR3 sequences in the sample, around 10% were seen once. V shed 5 bases and J 2 bases; nucleotides not matched to a gene: 6. The germline CDR1 and CDR2 sequences are SGHAT and FQNNGV. This CDR3 is built from 14 residues. Concerning this clonotype: The target antigen is unknown.

The receptor was isolated from a woman aged 18-35 years in good health. The chain uses TRBV11-2 and TRBJ2-7; 7 nucleotides line up with TRBD2. Sequences were obtained from memory (CD45RO+) T cells sorted from blood. CDR3 protein: CASSTQRGAYEQYF. The CDR3 DNA reads as TGTGCCAGCAGCACCCAGCGGGGAGCCTACGAGCAGTACTTC.